These T cell receptor beta chains were read from a single sample in a study of CD8+CD57+ T cells in acquired aplastic anemia. TCRdb re-called the reads through MiXCR, storing one row per CDR3 protein. The data hold a few hundred thousand distinct CDR3 sequences, with roughly 53% observed a single time. The sample was sorted CD4+, CD8+, or CD8+CD57+ T cells (not recorded which) from PBMCs. Receptor source: a human donor with aplastic anemia. Both conserved end residues are trimmed from each CDR3. D genes are given only for firm matches. Expanded clones are given a class, and other clones once, few, many or no size at all.

d_gene | abundance | v_gene | len | CDR3aa
. | . | TRBV20-1 | 10 | SPGTSNTEAF
TRBD2 | . | TRBV9 | 11 | ASSRPGGDEQF
. | few | TRBV20-1 | 10 | SASGAYNEQF
TRBD2 | once | TRBV20-1 | 13 | SAILAGGSYNEQF
TRBD2 | . | TRBV19 | 13 | ASSLTTSGYYEQY
. | once | TRBV20-1 | 15 | SARDRRGRRDADTQY
. | . | TRBV24-1 | 14 | ATRGLILFGAYEQY
TRBD2 | . | TRBV12-3/TRBV12-4 | 12 | ASSLGAGAYEQY
. | few | TRBV20-1 | 8 | SAREGEAF
. | once | TRBV7-3 | 11 | ASSPRREHGYT
. | . | TRBV7-7 | 12 | ASSLGQGYNEQF
. | . | TRBV20-1 | 13 | SASSPSGGVYGYT
. | few | TRBV5-6 | 12 | ASSLAGPNYEQY
TRBD2 | . | TRBV5-6 | 13 | ASSGRLAGPDTQY
. | few | TRBV7-6 | 10 | ASRRLGETQY
. | many | TRBV5-1 | 11 | ASSLIGSGELF
. | . | TRBV19 | 12 | ASSIAETNYGYT
. | . | TRBV12-3/TRBV12-4 | 10 | ASREGGGEAF
. | . | TRBV25-1 | 13 | ASSENLGLSYEQY
. | few | TRBV29-1 | 8 | SVGNEPQH
. | few | TRBV7-6 | 14 | ASSLVLGQSLNEQF
. | many | TRBV4-2 | 12 | ASSQVTRRTEQF
. | few | TRBV2 | 12 | ASGALASGNTIY
. | . | TRBV5-1 | 12 | ASSPGHQNQPQH
TRBD2 | . | TRBV24-1 | 14 | ATSDGTSGGADTQY
. | many | TRBV12-3/TRBV12-4 | 11 | ASSHLLEHEAF
. | . | TRBV7-9 | 13 | ASSLGIGSGTEAF
TRBD1 | . | TRBV29-1 | 12 | SFARDRGYLEAF
. | . | TRBV2 | 13 | ASSDRERGNTEAF
. | many | TRBV5-1 | 14 | ASSSGPAGGGQPQH
TRBD1 | . | TRBV7-3 | 13 | ASSGTGAATDTQC
. | few | TRBV28 | 13 | ASSFAARANTEAF
. | . | TRBV9 | 12 | ASSLQGESYEQY